A single sample gave rise to the 29 T cell receptor beta chains below, sequenced in a study of blood T cells in healthy people across ages. The second PCR ran about 7 to 12 cycles with a sample-barcoded 5' primer and J-beta primers. Each CDR3 protein gets one entry after TCRdb re-called the 5' RACE reads with MiXCR. Seen here are approximately 810,000 distinct CDR3 sequences, about 28% observed once, and the top ten hold roughly a sixth. Sequencing was done on a sample of blood. The receptors shown here come from a woman older than 75 in good health.

This chain links TRBV20-1 with TRBJ2-1; 8 bases are shared with TRBD1. With 0 bases clipped from V and 2 bases from J, the junction kept 9 bases outside the gene matches. Germline assignment: CDR1 DFQATT and CDR2 SNEGSKA (reference sequence). The CDR3 runs to 17 residues. The DNA for the CDR3 is TGCAGTGCTAGAGACTCGTCAGGGGGCGCCGCCTACAATGAGCAGTTCTTC. As protein: CSARDSSGGAAYNEQFF.

This clonotype was found a few times. This rearrangement joins TRBV3-1 to TRBJ2-2; TRBD1 matches 8 bases. The CDR3 sequence is 15 residues long. Germline V gives CDR1 LGHDT, CDR2 YNNKEL (reference sequence). With 1 base clipped from V and 6 bases from J, the junction kept 4 bases outside the gene matches. Here the CDR3 DNA reads TGTGCCAGCAGCCAAGGGACAGGGAAAGCCGGGGAGCTGTTTTTT. It specifies CASSQGTGKAGELFF. The full variable domain, in which reference TRBV3-1 and TRBJ2-2 provide the parts outside the CDR3, is DTAVSQTPKYLVTQMGNDKSIKCEQNLGHDTMYWYKQDSKKFLKIMFSYNNKELIINETVPNRFSPKSPDKAHLNLHINSLELGDSAVYFCASSQGTGKAGELFFGEGSRLTVL.

This clonotype came up once. One end of the junction does not line up with germline, which may come from a read error. The chain carries TRBV12-3 or TRBV12-4 and TRBJ2-3; 7 nucleotides align to TRBD1. The CDR3 runs to 15 residues. The CDR3 DNA sequence: TGTGCCAGCAGTGAACCGGGACAGAGATCAGATGCGCAGTATTTT. This codes for CASSEPGQRSDAQYF.

This clonotype was seen ten or more times. The chain carries TRBV25-1 and TRBJ1-6; D is unclear. This CDR3 is built from 13 residues. Per the germline V gene, CDR1 is MGHDK and CDR2 is SYGVNS. V dropped 1 base and J dropped 10 bases, with 8 bases sitting between them. CDR3 nucleotides: TGTGCCAGCAGTGAATCAGGCGGGTCACCCCTCCACTTT. This codes for CASSESGGSPLHF.

This clonotype appeared many times. The chain has TRBV5-8 and TRBJ2-3, with D tentatively TRBD1 (5 bases). Germline CDR1 SGHTS, CDR2 YDEGEE. Between the trimmed V and J ends, which lost 4 bases and 1 base, there was a span of 10 bases. The CDR3 length is 14 residues. The CDR3 nucleotides read TGTGCCAGCAGCAAGAGACAGCGCACAGATACGCAGTATTTT. This gives the protein CASSKRQRTDTQYF.

This clonotype occurred many times. This chain uses TRBV10-1 with TRBJ2-3; D possibly corresponds to TRBD1 (6 bases). This CDR3 comprises 14 residues. CDR1 is WNHNN and CDR2 is SYGVQD in the germline V gene (reference sequence). V lost 2 bases, J lost 5 bases, and 11 bases lay in between. CDR3 region: CASSEGGAEDTQYF. CDR3 DNA: TGCGCCAGCAGTGAGGGGGGCGCGGAAGATACGCAGTATTTT.

The rearrangement uses TRBV7-9 and TRBJ1-2; tentatively, D is TRBD1 (5 bases). The CDR3 runs to 17 residues. Trimming stripped 4 bases from V and 3 bases from J, with 21 bases between. Germline CDR1 reads SEHNR; CDR2 reads FQNEAQ (reference sequence). CDR3 sequence reads: CASSSARKQVQDYGYTF. The CDR3 DNA reads TGTGCCAGCAGCTCAGCCCGTAAACAGGTCCAGGACTATGGCTACACCTTC. Together with reference TRBV7-9 and TRBJ1-2, the CDR3 gives the full variable domain: DTGVSQNPRHKITKRGQNVTFRCDPISEHNRLYWYRQTLGQGPEFLTYFQNEAQLEKSRLLSDRFSAERPKGSFSTLEIQRTEQGDSAMYLCASSSARKQVQDYGYTFGSGTRLTVV.

This clonotype has a handful of counts. The chain recombines TRBV6-2 or TRBV6-3 with TRBJ1-1; D is unclear. V lost 7 bases and J 2 bases, leaving 23 bases between the germline ends. The germline V gene encodes CDR1 MNHEY and CDR2 SVGEGT. The CDR3 contains 17 residues. CDR3 DNA sequence: TGTGCCAGCAACCCAGACCCGCGGCTATTAAGTAACACTGAAGCTTTCTTT. Amino acids: CASNPDPRLLSNTEAFF.

There are many counts of this clonotype. The J gene is TRBJ1-4, the V gene TRBV7-2; 7 nucleotides line up with TRBD1. The CDR3 is 16 residues long. Germline V gene lookup returns CDR1 SGHTA and CDR2 FQGNSA. The ends lost 5 bases at V and 7 bases at J; junction bases unmatched: 13. The chain's CDR3 is CASSGNRRGGGEKLFF. The CDR3 DNA is TGTGCCAGCAGCGGAAACCGCAGGGGGGGTGGTGAAAAACTGTTTTTT. The variable domain in full, completed from reference TRBV7-2 and TRBJ1-4, reads GAGVSQSPSNKVTEKGKDVELRCDPISGHTALYWYRQSLGQGLEFLIYFQGNSAPDKSGLPSDRFSAERTGGSVSTLTIQRTQQEDSAVYLCASSGNRRGGGEKLFFGSGTQLSVL.

This clonotype was seen ten or more times. The chain joins TRBV25-1 to TRBJ2-3; 8 bases fit TRBD1. The trim removed 4 bases at V and 0 bases at J, leaving 6 bases unmatched. CDR1 and CDR2 (germline): MGHDK, SYGVNS. This CDR3 is 16 amino acids long. CDR3 nucleotide sequence: TGTGCCAGCAGTGCCTTCCAGGGGGCTAGCACAGATACGCAGTATTTT. Translated, it gives CASSAFQGASTDTQYF.

This clonotype showed up just a few times. This may stem from a read error, because a much larger clone lies one nucleotide away. The CDR3 bases are TGTGCCAGCAGTTACCGTACCGGGCCCCTTGTGAGGACCCAGTACTTC. Amino acid sequence: CASSYRTGPLVRTQYF. J is TRBJ2-5 and V is TRBV6-6; D remains ambiguous. The germline CDR1 and CDR2 sequences are MNHNY and SVGAGI (reference sequence). There are 16 residues in the CDR3. V gave up 2 bases and J gave up 7 bases, with 20 bases separating them.

The chain couples TRBV5-5 to TRBJ1-2, with a weak D call TRBD1 (5 bases). V was pared by 0 bases and J by 8 bases, with 23 bases between. The germline V gene encodes CDR1 SGHKS and CDR2 YYEKEE (reference sequence). The CDR3 sequence is 17 residues long. DNA for the CDR3: TGTGCCAGCAGCTTGGAAGCGTCGGGGCCGGGTCTGGGGGGCTACACCTTC. Amino acid sequence: CASSLEASGPGLGGYTF.

Points on this clonotype: A much larger clonotype is one base distant, so this may be a read error. The chain joins TRBV6-6 to TRBJ2-7, with D unresolved. Trimming took off 6 bases at V and 0 bases at J, with 12 bases between the two ends. Germline-derived CDR1 and CDR2 are MNHNY and SVGAGI (reference sequence). CDR3 length equals 14 residues. This CDR3 is CASSPTPSSYEQYF. CDR3 in DNA: TGTGCCAGCAGCCCCACTCCGAGCTCCTACGAGCAGTACTTC.

This clonotype occurred many times. J is TRBJ2-1 and V is TRBV20-1, with 10 bases identical to TRBD1. With V trimmed by 6 bases and J by 9 bases, 8 bases remained unmatched. This CDR3 is built from 13 residues. Germline V CDR1 and CDR2: DFQATT, SNEGSKA (reference sequence). This CDR3 is CSAGTGVITEQFF. In DNA, the CDR3 is TGCAGTGCCGGGACAGGGGTGATTACTGAGCAGTTCTTC.

This clonotype has ten or more counts. The chain recombines TRBV12-3 or TRBV12-4 with TRBJ1-4; D is uncertain. Trimming shortened V by 2 bases and J by 0 bases, and 10 bases separated the two germline ends. This CDR3 has 16 residues. This CDR3 reads CASSLRRSTTNEKLFF. The DNA of the CDR3 is TGTGCCAGCAGTTTAAGGAGGTCAACAACTAATGAAAAACTGTTTTTT.

The chain uses TRBV18 and TRBJ1-3; TRBD1 might be the D (6 bases). CDR3 length: 16 residues. Trimming took off 6 bases at V and 0 bases at J, with 15 bases between the two ends. Germline assignment: CDR1 KGHSH and CDR2 LQKENI. This chain's CDR3 is CASSSDSVSSGNTIYF. As DNA, the CDR3 is TGTGCCAGCTCTTCGGACAGCGTGAGCTCTGGAAACACCATATATTTT.

This clonotype appeared a few times. As DNA, the CDR3 is TGCAGTGCTAGTGGACAGGGGCCTTACACCGGGGAGCTGTTTTTT. Translation: CSASGQGPYTGELFF. This chain links TRBV20-1 with TRBJ2-2; 9 nucleotides agree with TRBD1. Germline-derived CDR1 and CDR2 are DFQATT and SNEGSKA (reference sequence). J was trimmed by 3 bases and V by 3 bases; bases with no gene match: 5. The CDR3 has 15 amino acids.

In its sample, this clonotype was seen a few times. This chain joins TRBV6-2 or TRBV6-3 and TRBJ1-1, with D perhaps TRBD1 (5 bases). V was shortened by 5 bases and J by 3 bases, with 16 bases between the two germline ends. From germline, CDR1 is MNHEY and CDR2 SVGEGT. The CDR3 is 15 amino acids. CDR3 DNA sequence: TGTGCCAGCAGTCCCAAAGGCAGGGCGTACACTGAAGCTTTCTTT. It encodes CASSPKGRAYTEAFF.

This clonotype appeared a single time. This chain connects TRBV15 to TRBJ2-1; 7 bases align to TRBD1. The J call could be wrong; TRBJ2-7 is a better fit for the DNA end. The length of the CDR3 is 16 residues. Per germline, CDR1 LNHNV and CDR2 YYDKDF (reference sequence). The CDR3 DNA reads as TGTGCCACCAGCAGAGATGGGACAGCATCCTACAATGAGCAGTACTTC. It translates to CATSRDGTASYNEQYF.

This clonotype showed up many times. CDR3 amino acids: CASSFRGGQNYGYTF. In DNA, the CDR3 is TGTGCCAGCAGCTTCAGGGGGGGCCAGAACTATGGCTACACCTTC. The rearrangement uses TRBV7-9 and TRBJ1-2; 7 nucleotides align to TRBD1. The CDR3 sequence is 15 residues long. Looked up from germline, CDR1 is SEHNR and CDR2 is FQNEAQ (reference sequence). V trimming: 3 bases; J trimming: 2 bases; junction bases outside the gene matches: 6.

This clonotype has at least ten counts. V usage is TRBV7-9 and J usage is TRBJ1-6, with D maybe TRBD1 (5 bases). Deletions cut 1 base from V and 6 bases from J, with 10 bases between. CDR1 and CDR2 from the germline V gene are SEHNR and FQNEAQ (reference sequence). The length of the CDR3 is 15 residues. CDR3 DNA sequence: TGTGCCAGCAGCTTAGGACAGAATCTTAATTCACCCCTCCACTTT. Its translation is CASSLGQNLNSPLHF.

This clonotype was seen many times. The chain couples TRBV7-2 to TRBJ1-2; D not certain. With 5 bases removed from V and 8 bases from J, the gap between germline ends came to 9 bases. The CDR3 loop spans 11 amino acids. Germline lookup yields CDR1 SGHTA and CDR2 FQGNSA. The CDR3 coding sequence is TGTGCCAGCAGCGATGGAGGAGGCTACACCTTC. It encodes CASSDGGGYTF.

Of note for this clonotype: This may come from a read error, since a much larger clone is one base off. The chain uses TRBV20-1 and TRBJ2-6, with D maybe TRBD1 (5 bases). The germline V gene has CDR1 DFQATT and CDR2 SNEGSKA (reference sequence). This CDR3 region has 12 residues. The CDR3 sequence: CSASSGANVRTF. The CDR3 DNA is TGCAGTGCCAGCTCTGGGGCCAACGTCCGGACTTTC.

This clonotype was counted between two and nine times. The rearrangement links TRBV9 to TRBJ1-1; possibly TRBD1 for D (6 bases). Germline CDR1 and CDR2: SGDLS and YYNGEE. Trimming shortened V by 2 bases and J by 0 bases, and 11 bases separated the two germline ends. The CDR3 extends over 15 amino acids. The CDR3 spells CASSVQQGVNTEAFF. For the CDR3, the DNA is TGTGCCAGCAGCGTCCAACAGGGTGTGAACACTGAAGCTTTCTTT.

This clonotype was seen repeatedly, ten times or more. The J gene is TRBJ2-7, the V gene TRBV28; no reliable D call. The V gene's germline CDR1 is MDHEN and CDR2 SYDVKM. Trimming stripped 5 bases from V and 6 bases from J, with 20 bases between. The length of the CDR3 is 15 residues. The CDR3 region is CASSPSGFPTSEQYF. The CDR3 DNA is TGTGCCAGCAGTCCCTCAGGCTTTCCTACGAGCGAGCAGTACTTC.

The chain uses TRBV14 and TRBJ2-5; possibly TRBD2 for D (6 bases). The end of the DNA is better explained by TRBJ2-7, so the J call may be wrong. The CDR3 has 14 amino acids. The germline CDR1 and CDR2 sequences are SGHDN and FVKESK. The CDR3 region has the DNA TGTGCCAGCAGCCAAGAGCGGGGCTTCTACGAGCAGTACTTC. Translated: CASSQERGFYEQYF.

Remarks on this clonotype: A much larger clonotype is one base distant, so this may be a read error. The V call is TRBV5-4, the J call TRBJ2-5; 7 nucleotides align to TRBD1. Near its end, the DNA agrees better with TRBJ2-1, so the J call may be wrong. The CDR3 covers 13 residues. CDR1 and CDR2 from the germline V gene are SGHNT and YYREEE (reference sequence). CDR3 amino acids: CASSLEGTETQFF. In DNA form, the CDR3 reads TGTGCCAGCAGCTTGGAAGGGACAGAGACCCAGTTCTTC.

Ten or more counts support this clonotype. This rearrangement joins TRBV15 to TRBJ1-2; the D is unclear. This CDR3 comprises 12 residues. Trimming took off 0 bases at V and 10 bases at J, with 9 bases between the two ends. CDR1 and CDR2 (germline): LNHNV, YYDKDF (reference sequence). The CDR3, as DNA: TGTGCCACCAGCAGAGATTGGGAAAACTACACCTTC. Its protein is CATSRDWENYTF.

This clonotype was detected ten times or more. The CDR3 region has the DNA TGTGCCAGCAGCCTTGGGATTGGGACACCGAAAAACATTCAGTACTTC. It encodes CASSLGIGTPKNIQYF. The rearrangement uses TRBV3-1 and TRBJ2-4, with D tentatively TRBD1 (6 bases). CDR3 length: 16 amino acids. From germline, CDR1 is LGHDT and CDR2 YNNKEL (reference sequence). The V end was cut by 4 bases, the J end by 4 bases, with 17 bases between.